Each of the 20 T cell receptor beta chains below was sequenced from the same sample in a study of blood T cell repertoires in COVID-19. Profiled with immunoSEQ multiplex PCR; TCRdb holds only in-frame clones, not every one. The sample contains roughly 150,000 clones, around 85% of which appear only once. Material for sequencing was peripheral blood. Source of these receptors: a human donor in a cohort sampled during active COVID-19.

V usage is TRBV12-5 and J usage is TRBJ2-3; 8 nucleotides agree with TRBD1. The CDR3 extends over 11 amino acids. Trimming cost V 6 bases and J 11 bases; bases outside gene matches: 4. The germline V gene has CDR1 LGHNT and CDR2 FRNRAP. The CDR3: CASGQGAVQYF. The CDR3 DNA is TGTGCTAGTGGCCAGGGGGCCGTGCAGTATTTT.

CDR3 region: CASSFFRETDAFF. In DNA form, the CDR3 reads TGTGCCAGCAGTTTTTTTAGGGAGACGGATGCTTTCTTT. The rearrangement joins TRBV28 to TRBJ1-1, with unresolved D. From germline, CDR1 is MDHEN and CDR2 SYDVKM. Trimming left V 3 bases short and J 11 bases short, with 16 bases between. CDR3 size: 13 residues.

The V call is TRBV6-1, the J call TRBJ2-7; 10 nucleotides line up with TRBD1. V gave up 0 bases and J gave up 6 bases; unmatched junction bases: 14. The CDR3 runs 18 residues. Germline values: CDR1 MNHNS, CDR2 SASEGT. CDR3 residues: CASSEARFTGTGVGEQYF. The CDR3 bases are TGTGCCAGCAGTGAAGCTAGGTTCACCGGGACAGGGGTTGGCGAGCAGTACTTC.

The chain couples TRBV7-2 to TRBJ2-7; no definite D call. CDR3 length equals 14 residues. V lost 2 bases and J lost 2, with 10 bases in between. Germline V lookup: CDR1 SGHTA, CDR2 FQGNSA. This CDR3 is CASSLRLGPYEQYF. The CDR3 DNA reads TGTGCCAGCAGCTTACGGCTGGGCCCCTACGAGCAGTACTTC. Supplemented by reference TRBV7-2 and TRBJ2-7, the full variable domain reads GAGVSQSPSNKVTEKGKDVELRCDPISGHTALYWYRQSLGQGLEFLIYFQGNSAPDKSGLPSDRFSAERTGGSVSTLTIQRTQQEDSAVYLCASSLRLGPYEQYFGPGTRLTVT.

The V call is TRBV7-9, the J call TRBJ1-2; weak D call: TRBD1 (5 bases). The germline V gene has CDR1 SEHNR and CDR2 FQNEAQ (reference sequence). The CDR3 is 13 residues long. Trimming removed 4 bases at V and 4 bases at J, with 10 bases between. The CDR3 nucleotides are TGTGCCAGCAGCTCGACAGAATTCTATGGCTACACCTTC. Translating gives CASSSTEFYGYTF.

The chain is built from TRBV11-3 and TRBJ1-2; D gene ambiguous. V was clipped by 0 bases and J by 2 bases, with 4 bases between them. This CDR3 contains 13 residues. In germline, CDR1 is SGHNT, CDR2 YENEEA. The CDR3 DNA follows: TGTGCCAGCAGCTTAGAGGAGAACTATGGCTACACCTTC. This gives the protein CASSLEENYGYTF.

The rearrangement links TRBV30 to TRBJ1-2; 8 nucleotides match TRBD1. J gave up 7 bases and V 5 bases, and 9 bases lay outside the gene matches. Per germline, CDR1 GTSNPN and CDR2 SVGIG (reference sequence). CDR3 length equals 13 residues. CDR3: CAWRSGGVGGYTF. In nucleotides, the CDR3 is TGTGCCTGGCGGTCAGGGGGCGTAGGTGGCTACACCTTC.

This sequence joins TRBV9 and TRBJ1-2, with D tentatively TRBD1 (6 bases). V was clipped by 0 bases and J by 6 bases, with 18 bases between them. There are 16 residues in the CDR3. Per germline, CDR1 SGDLS and CDR2 YYNGEE. CDR3 region: CASSVDAGELGHGYTF. The DNA for the CDR3 is TGTGCCAGCAGCGTAGATGCAGGGGAATTAGGGCATGGCTACACCTTC.

The chain links TRBV7-8 to TRBJ2-6; D possibly corresponds to TRBD2 (5 bases). Trimming left V 2 bases short and J 3 bases short, with 14 bases between. Per the germline V gene, CDR1 is SGHVS and CDR2 is FQNEAQ. The CDR3 sequence is 17 residues long. The CDR3 loop is CASSLSQSGSGANVLTF. CDR3 nucleotide sequence: TGTGCCAGCAGCTTATCCCAGTCGGGAAGTGGGGCCAACGTCCTGACTTTC. Drawing the rest from reference TRBV7-8 and TRBJ2-6, the complete variable domain is GAGVSQSPRYKVAKRGQDVALRCDPISGHVSLFWYQQALGQGPEFLTYFQNEAQLDKSGLPSDRFFAERPEGSVSTLKIQRTQQEDSAVYLCASSLSQSGSGANVLTFGAGSRLTVL.

The chain recombines TRBV9 with TRBJ2-3, with 8 bases lining up with TRBD2. The germline gives CDR1 SGDLS, CDR2 YYNGEE. The CDR3 covers 14 residues. V lost 4 bases and J lost 4; bases outside the gene matches: 5. Here the CDR3 reads CASSPGLVADTQYF. The CDR3 DNA is TGTGCCAGCAGCCCGGGACTAGTAGCAGATACGCAGTATTTT.

This clone has ten or more counts. The chain carries TRBV9 and TRBJ2-1, with TRBD2 matching over 8 bases. This CDR3 is 13 amino acids long. The V segment lost 3 bases and the J segment 8 bases; nucleotides outside the gene matches: 4. Germline V gene data show CDR1 as SGDLS and CDR2 as YYNGEE. CDR3 sequence: CASSDGTRHEQFF. The CDR3 DNA follows: TGTGCCAGCAGCGACGGGACTAGGCATGAGCAGTTCTTC. The complete variable domain, with remaining parts taken from reference TRBV9 and TRBJ2-1, reads DSGVTQTPKHLITATGQRVTLRCSPRSGDLSVYWYQQSLDQGLQFLIQYYNGEERAKGNILERFSAQQFPDLHSELNLSSLELGDSALYFCASSDGTRHEQFFGPGTRLTVL.

This clone was seen once. The V call is TRBV6-2 or TRBV6-3, the J call TRBJ1-2; tentative D call: TRBD1 (6 bases). Germline V gives CDR1 MNHEY, CDR2 SVGEGT. The length of the CDR3 is 12 residues. V was trimmed by 5 bases and J by 7 bases, leaving 11 bases between them. The CDR3 loop is CASSTWDTGYTF. The CDR3, as DNA: TGTGCCAGCAGTACATGGGACACTGGCTACACCTTC.

The chain joins TRBV30 to TRBJ1-2, with TRBD1 matching 9 bases. The CDR3 totals 15 residues. In germline, CDR1 is GTSNPN, CDR2 SVGIG (reference sequence). J lost 4 bases, V lost 2 bases, and 8 bases had no gene match. CDR3 protein: CAWSRDRAEGYGYTF. The DNA of the CDR3 is TGTGCCTGGAGTCGGGACAGGGCGGAGGGCTATGGCTACACCTTC.

This rearrangement joins TRBV7-2 to TRBJ2-5, with 8 nucleotides matching TRBD2. Germline V gives CDR1 SGHTA, CDR2 FQGNSA. V lost 2 bases to trimming and J lost 1 base; unmatched junction nucleotides: 3. The CDR3 runs 15 residues. CDR3 in amino acids: CASSLMRGVQETQYF. The CDR3 DNA reads TGTGCCAGCAGCTTAATGCGGGGGGTCCAAGAGACCCAGTACTTC.

The V call is TRBV6-5, the J call TRBJ1-2; no firm D call. Germline V CDR1 and CDR2: MNHEY, SVGAGI. Trimming left V 5 bases short and J 2 bases short, with 12 bases between. The CDR3 is 14 residues long. The CDR3 sequence: CASSIRTGNYGYTF. The CDR3 DNA is TGTGCCAGCAGTATCCGGACGGGAAACTATGGCTACACCTTC.

J is TRBJ2-7 and V is TRBV7-8, with D possibly TRBD2 on 6 matching bases. The CDR3 covers 14 residues. In germline, CDR1 is SGHVS, CDR2 FQNEAQ. Trimming removed 3 bases from V and 1 base from J, with 10 bases in between. CDR3 bases: TGTGCCAGCAGCTTCCGGGACTTATCCTACGAGCAGTACTTC. It codes for CASSFRDLSYEQYF.

This clone was seen a handful of times. The chain joins TRBV6-5 to TRBJ1-2; 7 bases are shared with TRBD1. CDR3 length: 14 amino acids. J lost 5 bases, V lost 5 bases, and 8 bases had no gene match. In germline, CDR1 is MNHEY, CDR2 SVGAGI. The CDR3 spells CASSRTGVLYGYTF. The CDR3 nucleotides are TGTGCCAGCAGTCGTACAGGGGTACTGTATGGCTACACCTTC.

V gene TRBV7-3 combines with J gene TRBJ2-5; 9 positions match TRBD2. V lost 2 bases, J lost 2 bases, and 9 bases stayed unmatched. This CDR3 contains 17 residues. The V gene's germline CDR1 is SGHTA and CDR2 FQGTGA. The CDR3 loop reads CASSLGRAGGRQETQYF. The CDR3 DNA sequence: TGTGCCAGCAGCTTAGGAAGAGCGGGAGGTAGGCAAGAGACCCAGTACTTC.

V and J are TRBV27 and TRBJ1-5; D remains unclear. The CDR3 runs to 13 residues. Germline assignment: CDR1 MNHEY and CDR2 SMNVEV (reference sequence). Trimming shortened V by 3 bases and J by 4 bases, and 7 bases separated the two germline ends. The CDR3 here is CASSLGRNQPQHF. The CDR3 DNA is TGTGCCAGCAGTTTGGGCCGGAATCAGCCCCAGCATTTT.

This chain's CDR3 is CASSLVYYNEQFF. CDR3 coding DNA: TGTGCCAGCAGCTTAGTCTACTACAATGAGCAGTTCTTC. V is TRBV11-3 and J is TRBJ2-1, with D uncertain. This CDR3 spans 13 amino acids. Germline CDR1 is SGHNT and CDR2 is YENEEA. The germline V and J ends were trimmed by 1 base and 3 bases, with 4 bases remaining between them.